This T cell receptor (beta chain) was captured in a study of T-cell memory formation after mild COVID-19. Study information: The study found TCR clusters largely donor specific. Whole-study findings and limits: Day 15 to 85 contracting clones showed balanced CD4/CD8; day 15 to 37 expanders favored CD4+. Those CD4+ clones that contracted were mainly in CM and EM (CD8+ ones in EMRA).

Points on this clonotype: What it binds is unknown.

The ends were cut back, 3 bases at V and 3 bases at J, with 15 bases in the middle. This CDR3 region has 15 residues. The V gene's germline CDR1 is KGHSH and CDR2 LQKENI. Barcoded TCR alpha and TCR beta cDNA libraries with UMIs came from 5'RACE using constant-segment primers. TCRdb used MiXCR to reprocess the 5' RACE reads, holding one entry per CDR3 protein. This sample has around 320,000 distinct CDR3 sequences, with 25% to 30% found just once. The chain joins TRBV18 to TRBJ2-7; a possible D gene is TRBD2 (6 bases). This sequence was found in an adult woman who had mild COVID-19 (a few samples of this study predate the infection). Cell type and time point are not known. Sequenced material: PBMCs or a T cell subset sorted from them (not recorded which). CDR3 coding DNA: TGTGCCAGCTCACCTGGGGGGACGCTCAACTACGAGCAGTACTTC. It codes for CASSPGGTLNYEQYF. The entire variable domain, with the rest obtained from reference TRBV18 and TRBJ2-7, is as follows: NAGVMQNPRHLVRRRGQEARLRCSPMKGHSHVYWYRQLPEEGLKFMVYLQKENIIDESGMPKERFSAEFPKEGPSILRIQQVVRGDSAAYFCASSPGGTLNYEQYFGPGTRLTVT.